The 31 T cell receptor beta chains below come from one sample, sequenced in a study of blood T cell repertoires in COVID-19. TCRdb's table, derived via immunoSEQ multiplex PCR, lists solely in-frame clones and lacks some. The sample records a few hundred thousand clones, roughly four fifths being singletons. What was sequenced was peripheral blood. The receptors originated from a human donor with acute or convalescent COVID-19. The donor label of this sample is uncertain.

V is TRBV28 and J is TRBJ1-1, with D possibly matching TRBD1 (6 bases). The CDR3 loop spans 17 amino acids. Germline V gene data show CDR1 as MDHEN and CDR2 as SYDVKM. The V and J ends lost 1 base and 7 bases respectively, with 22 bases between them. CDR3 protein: CASSLSKIRTVLSEAFF. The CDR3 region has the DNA TGTGCCAGCAGTTTATCCAAGATTCGGACAGTACTTAGTGAAGCTTTCTTT.

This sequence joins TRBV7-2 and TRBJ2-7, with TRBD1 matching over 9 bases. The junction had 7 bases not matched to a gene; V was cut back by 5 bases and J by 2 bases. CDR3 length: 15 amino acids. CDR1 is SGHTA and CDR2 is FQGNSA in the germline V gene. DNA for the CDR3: TGTGCCAGCAGCCAGACCGGGACAGGGCCCTACGAGCAGTACTTC. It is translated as CASSQTGTGPYEQYF.

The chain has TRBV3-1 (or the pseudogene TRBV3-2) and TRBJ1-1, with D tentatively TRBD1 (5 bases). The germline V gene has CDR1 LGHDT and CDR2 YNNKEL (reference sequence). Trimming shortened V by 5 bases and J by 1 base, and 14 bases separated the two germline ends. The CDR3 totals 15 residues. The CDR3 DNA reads TGTGCCAGCAGCAGAACAGCGGGACCGAACACTGAAGCTTTCTTT. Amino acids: CASSRTAGPNTEAFF.

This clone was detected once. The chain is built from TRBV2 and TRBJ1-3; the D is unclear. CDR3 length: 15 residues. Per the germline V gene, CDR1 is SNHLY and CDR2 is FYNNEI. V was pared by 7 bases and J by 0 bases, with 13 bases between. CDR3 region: CASTPGGSSGNTIYF. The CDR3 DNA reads TGTGCCAGCACCCCCGGAGGGTCCTCTGGAAACACCATATATTTT.

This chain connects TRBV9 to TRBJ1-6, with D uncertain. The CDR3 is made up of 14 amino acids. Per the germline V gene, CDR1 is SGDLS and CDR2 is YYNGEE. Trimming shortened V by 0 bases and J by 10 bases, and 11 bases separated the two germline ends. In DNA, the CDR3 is TGTGCCAGCAGCGTAGGTCCGGGCGGGTCACCCCTCCACTTT. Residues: CASSVGPGGSPLHF.

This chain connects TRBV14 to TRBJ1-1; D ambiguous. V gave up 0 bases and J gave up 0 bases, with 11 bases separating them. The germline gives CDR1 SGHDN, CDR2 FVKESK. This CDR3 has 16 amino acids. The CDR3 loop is CASSQDLGTLNTEAFF. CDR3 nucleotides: TGTGCCAGCAGCCAAGATCTAGGCACTTTGAACACTGAAGCTTTCTTT.

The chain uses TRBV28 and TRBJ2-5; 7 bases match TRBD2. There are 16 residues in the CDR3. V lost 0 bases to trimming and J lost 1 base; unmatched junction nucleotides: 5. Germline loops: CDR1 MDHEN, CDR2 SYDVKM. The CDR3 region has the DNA TGTGCCAGCAGTTTATGGGGGCGGGGGTCCCAAGAGACCCAGTACTTC. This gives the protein CASSLWGRGSQETQYF.

CDR3 sequence reads: CSVTDRVNTEAFF. DNA of the CDR3: TGCAGCGTGACGGACAGGGTGAACACTGAAGCTTTCTTT. J is TRBJ1-1 and V is TRBV29-1, with TRBD1 identical over 8 bases. Germline V gene lookup returns CDR1 SQVTM and CDR2 ANQGSEA. CDR3 length: 13 amino acids. J was trimmed by 0 bases and V by 6 bases; bases with no gene match: 3.

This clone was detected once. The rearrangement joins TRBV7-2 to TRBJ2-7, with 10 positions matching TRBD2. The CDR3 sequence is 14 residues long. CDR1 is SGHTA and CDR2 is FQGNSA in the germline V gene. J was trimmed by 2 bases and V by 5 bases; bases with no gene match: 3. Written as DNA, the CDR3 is TGTGCCAGCAGCCGGACTAGCGGCACCTACGAGCAGTACTTC. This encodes CASSRTSGTYEQYF.

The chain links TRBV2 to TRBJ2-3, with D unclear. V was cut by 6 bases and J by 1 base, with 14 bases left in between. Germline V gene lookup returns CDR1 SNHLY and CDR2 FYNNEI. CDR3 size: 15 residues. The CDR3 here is CASRTGILGTDTQYF. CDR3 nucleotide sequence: TGTGCCAGCAGGACGGGTATACTCGGCACAGATACGCAGTATTTT. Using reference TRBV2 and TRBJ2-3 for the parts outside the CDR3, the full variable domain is EPEVTQTPSHQVTQMGQEVILRCVPISNHLYFYWYRQILGQKVEFLVSFYNNEISEKSEIFDDQFSVERPDGSNFTLKIRSTKLEDSAMYFCASRTGILGTDTQYFGPGTRLTVL.

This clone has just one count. The CDR3 DNA is TGTGCCAGCAGCTTCGCAGGGTCTAGACTCCTTTCTGGAAACACCATATATTTT. Translating it yields CASSFAGSRLLSGNTIYF. J is TRBJ1-3 and V is TRBV5-5; D may be TRBD1 (5 bases). The length of the CDR3 is 18 residues. Per germline, CDR1 SGHKS and CDR2 YYEKEE (reference sequence). With 2 bases removed from V and 1 base from J, the gap between germline ends came to 19 bases.

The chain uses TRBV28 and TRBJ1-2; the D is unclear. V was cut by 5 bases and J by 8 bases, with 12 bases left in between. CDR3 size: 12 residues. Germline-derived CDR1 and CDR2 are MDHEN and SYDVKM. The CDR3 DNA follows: TGTGCCAGCAGTGGCGGGCAGAGCGGCTACACCTTC. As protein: CASSGGQSGYTF.

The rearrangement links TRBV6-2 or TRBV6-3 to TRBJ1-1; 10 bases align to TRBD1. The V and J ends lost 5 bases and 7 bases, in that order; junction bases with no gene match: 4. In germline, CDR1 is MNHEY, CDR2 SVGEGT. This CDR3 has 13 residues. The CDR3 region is CASSTGTGVEAFF. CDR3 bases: TGTGCCAGCAGTACCGGGACAGGGGTTGAAGCTTTCTTT.

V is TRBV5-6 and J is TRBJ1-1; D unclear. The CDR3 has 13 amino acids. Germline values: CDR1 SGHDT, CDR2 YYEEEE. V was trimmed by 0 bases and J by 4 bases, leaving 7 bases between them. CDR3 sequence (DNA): TGTGCCAGCAGCTTGGGACACCTCACTGAAGCTTTCTTT. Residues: CASSLGHLTEAFF.

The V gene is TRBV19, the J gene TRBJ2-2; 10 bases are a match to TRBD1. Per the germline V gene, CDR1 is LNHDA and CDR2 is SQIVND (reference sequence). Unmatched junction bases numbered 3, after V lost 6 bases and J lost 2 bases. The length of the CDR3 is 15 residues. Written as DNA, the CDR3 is TGTGCCAGTAGGGGGACAGGGGACAACACCGGGGAGCTGTTTTTT. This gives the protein CASRGTGDNTGELFF.

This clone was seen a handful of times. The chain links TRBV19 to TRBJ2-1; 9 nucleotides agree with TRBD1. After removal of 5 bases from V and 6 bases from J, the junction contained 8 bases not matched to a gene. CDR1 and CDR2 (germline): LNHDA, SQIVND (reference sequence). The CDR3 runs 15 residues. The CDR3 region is CASSLRDRDFNEQFF. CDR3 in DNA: TGTGCCAGTAGTCTCCGGGACAGGGATTTCAATGAGCAGTTCTTC.

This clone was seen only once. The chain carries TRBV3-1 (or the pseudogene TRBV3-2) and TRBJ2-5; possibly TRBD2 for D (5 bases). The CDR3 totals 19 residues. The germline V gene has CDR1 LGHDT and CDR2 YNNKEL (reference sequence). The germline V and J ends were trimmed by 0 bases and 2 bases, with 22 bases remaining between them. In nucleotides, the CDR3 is TGTGCCAGCAGCCAAGAATCAGCTAGCCTTTCCCTTACTCAAGAGACCCAGTACTTC. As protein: CASSQESASLSLTQETQYF.

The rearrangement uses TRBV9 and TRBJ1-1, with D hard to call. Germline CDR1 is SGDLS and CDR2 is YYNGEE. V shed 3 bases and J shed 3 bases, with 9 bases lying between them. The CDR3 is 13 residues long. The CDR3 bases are TGTGCCAGCAGCGCTTTCCCGGACACTGAAGCTTTCTTT. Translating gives CASSAFPDTEAFF.

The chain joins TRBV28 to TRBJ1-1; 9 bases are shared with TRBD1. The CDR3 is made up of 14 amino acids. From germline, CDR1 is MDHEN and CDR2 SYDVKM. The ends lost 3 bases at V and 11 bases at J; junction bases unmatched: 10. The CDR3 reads CASSLAGQGLSAFF. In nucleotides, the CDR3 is TGTGCCAGCAGTTTGGCGGGACAGGGTTTATCGGCTTTCTTT.

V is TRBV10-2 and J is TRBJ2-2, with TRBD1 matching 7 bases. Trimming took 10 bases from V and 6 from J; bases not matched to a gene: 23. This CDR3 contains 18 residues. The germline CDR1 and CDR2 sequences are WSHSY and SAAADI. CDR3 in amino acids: CATIMDEQGPPLAGELFF. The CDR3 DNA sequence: TGCGCCACCATCATGGACGAACAGGGGCCCCCCCTGGCCGGGGAGCTGTTTTTT.

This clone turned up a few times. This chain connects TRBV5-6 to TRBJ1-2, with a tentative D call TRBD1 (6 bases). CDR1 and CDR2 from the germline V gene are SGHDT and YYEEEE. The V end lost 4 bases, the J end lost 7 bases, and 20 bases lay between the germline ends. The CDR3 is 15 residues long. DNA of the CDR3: TGTGCCAGCAGCACGCCCCACAGGGTGTGGGTTGGCTACACCTTC. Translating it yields CASSTPHRVWVGYTF. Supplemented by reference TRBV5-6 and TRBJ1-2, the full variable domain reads DAGVTQSPTHLIKTRGQQVTLRCSPKSGHDTVSWYQQALGQGPQFIFQYYEEEERQRGNFPDRFSGHQFPNYSSELNVNALLLGDSALYLCASSTPHRVWVGYTFGSGTRLTVV.

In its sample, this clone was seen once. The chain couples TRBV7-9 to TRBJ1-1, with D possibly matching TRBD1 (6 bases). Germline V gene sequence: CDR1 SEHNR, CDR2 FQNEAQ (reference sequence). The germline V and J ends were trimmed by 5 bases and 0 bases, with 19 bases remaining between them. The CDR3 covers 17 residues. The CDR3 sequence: CASSPNTGTSMNTEAFF. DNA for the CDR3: TGTGCCAGCAGCCCCAACACAGGGACGTCCATGAACACTGAAGCTTTCTTT.

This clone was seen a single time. CDR3 in DNA: TGTGCCAGTAGTATGGGGCGGAACAATCAGCCCCAGCATTTT. This gives the protein CASSMGRNNQPQHF. The rearrangement uses TRBV19 and TRBJ1-5, with D perhaps TRBD1 (5 bases). V shed 3 bases and J shed 3 bases, with 9 bases lying between them. The CDR3 is made up of 14 amino acids. Germline CDR1 LNHDA, CDR2 SQIVND (reference sequence).

CDR3 in amino acids: CATSDGLGSSYNEQFF. The CDR3 DNA is TGTGCCACCAGTGACGGACTAGGGAGCTCCTACAATGAGCAGTTCTTC. This chain connects TRBV24-1 to TRBJ2-1; the match to TRBD2 covers 7 bases. In germline, CDR1 is KGHDR, CDR2 SFDVKD. Trimming removed 4 bases from V and 0 bases from J; junction bases left unmatched: 5. This CDR3 is 16 amino acids long.

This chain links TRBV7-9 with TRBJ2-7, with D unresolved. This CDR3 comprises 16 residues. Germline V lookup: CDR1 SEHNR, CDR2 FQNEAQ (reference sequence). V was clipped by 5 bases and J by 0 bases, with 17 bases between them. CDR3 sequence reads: CASSRIGDSSSYEQYF. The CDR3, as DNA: TGTGCCAGCAGCCGGATCGGAGACTCGAGCTCCTACGAGCAGTACTTC.

Here the CDR3 DNA reads TGTGCCATCAGTGAACCAGGGAAGACACCCACCGGGGAGCTGTTTTTT. It encodes CAISEPGKTPTGELFF. The chain carries TRBV10-3 and TRBJ2-2, with D possibly TRBD1 on 5 matching bases. Germline CDR1 reads ENHRY; CDR2 reads SYGVKD. V lost 3 bases and J 4 bases, leaving 15 bases between the germline ends. The CDR3 covers 16 residues.

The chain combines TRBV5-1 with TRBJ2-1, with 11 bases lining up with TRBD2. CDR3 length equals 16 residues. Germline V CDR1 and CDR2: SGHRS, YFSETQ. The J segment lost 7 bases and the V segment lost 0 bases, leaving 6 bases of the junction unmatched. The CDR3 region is CASSLVLAGGGNEQFF. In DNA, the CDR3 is TGCGCCAGCAGCTTGGTGCTAGCGGGAGGTGGTAATGAGCAGTTCTTC.

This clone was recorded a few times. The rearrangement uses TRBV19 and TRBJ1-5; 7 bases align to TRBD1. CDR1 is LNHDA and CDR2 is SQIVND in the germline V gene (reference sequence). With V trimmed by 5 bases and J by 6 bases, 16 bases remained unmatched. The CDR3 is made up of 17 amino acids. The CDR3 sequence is CASSDFRGQLNSQPQHF. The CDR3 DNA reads TGTGCCAGTAGTGATTTCAGGGGACAGCTCAACAGTCAGCCCCAGCATTTT.

CDR3 nucleotide sequence: TGCAGTGCTAGTAGTCCCAAGGGGTACACTGAAGCTTTCTTT. It translates to CSASSPKGYTEAFF. The J gene is TRBJ1-1, the V gene TRBV20-1; tentative D call: TRBD1 (5 bases). V was shortened by 3 bases and J by 3 bases, with 14 bases between the two germline ends. Germline CDR1 DFQATT, CDR2 SNEGSKA (reference sequence). The CDR3 sequence is 14 residues long.

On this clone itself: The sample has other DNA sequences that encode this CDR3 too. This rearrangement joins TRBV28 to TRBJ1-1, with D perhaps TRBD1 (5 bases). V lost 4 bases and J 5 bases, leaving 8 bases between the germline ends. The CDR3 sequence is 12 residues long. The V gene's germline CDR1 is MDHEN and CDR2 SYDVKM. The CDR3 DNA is TGTGCCAGCAGTTCCAGGGTTACTGAAGCTTTCTTT. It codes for CASSSRVTEAFF.

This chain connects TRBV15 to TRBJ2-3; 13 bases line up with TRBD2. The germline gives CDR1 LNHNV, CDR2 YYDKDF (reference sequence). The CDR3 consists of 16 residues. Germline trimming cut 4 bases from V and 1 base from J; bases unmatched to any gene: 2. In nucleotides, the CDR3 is TGTGCCACCAGCACGGGACTAGCGGGGCGCACAGATACGCAGTATTTT. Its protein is CATSTGLAGRTDTQYF.